Many counts were recorded for the clone carrying this T cell receptor beta chain. What it binds is not known. These data originate in a study of T cells after yellow fever vaccination. Study-wide points: Most primary-vaccination clones reappeared after the booster (about 96% CD4, roughly 88% CD8). Clonotypes shared by both compartments, CD4 and CD8, made up a small share. Though weaker, the secondary response peaked faster, on day 5 versus 15.

CDR1 is SGHKS, CDR2 YYEKEE, per germline (reference sequence). V lost 0 bases and J lost 12, with 15 bases in between. The CDR3 totals 14 residues. Each CDR3 protein gets one entry after TCRdb re-called the 5' RACE reads with MiXCR. The data show some 240,000 distinct CDR3 sequences, approximately 3.3% seen once. The receptor was derived from a man aged 18 to 30 who received the YFV17D yellow fever vaccine. The sequences come from CD4+ T cells sorted from PBMCs, collected 10 days after the yellow fever booster vaccination. This rearrangement joins TRBV5-5 to TRBJ1-4; D not resolved. CDR3 amino acids: CASSLAAAGLELFF. In DNA form, the CDR3 reads TGTGCCAGCAGCTTGGCGGCAGCTGGTCTAGAACTGTTTTTT.